Detailed here is one T cell receptor beta chain. The table lists this clone with a few counts. The specificity of this receptor is unknown. Per-base quality was not reported, and no clone a single base away is much larger than it. Collaborating institutions collected whole blood in K2EDTA tubes following their own protocols. Collaborator samples were shipped for TCRbeta analysis as frozen whole blood, isolated PBMCs, or DNA extracted from either sample type. This entry comes from a study of blood T cell repertoires in COVID-19 (dated by TCRdb to about 2020). Study-wide context: Samples covering the acute and convalescent phases of COVID-19 were provided by collaborators in the United States, Italy and Spain. The samples were drawn from the first 160 participants of the ongoing ImmuneRACE study and from 1,254 subjects provided by 6 global collaborators. The dataset comprised deeply sampled blood TCRbeta repertoires from subjects exposed to, actively infected with, or recovered from COVID-19. The prospective study material was composed of cDNA or gDNA derived from T cells, B-cell-depleted T cells, or PBMCs. Nearly every sample came with metadata listing a de-identified subject ID, COVID-19 status, age in years and sex. HLA class I and class II types, where available, came from metadata supplied by the sample provider rather than from assay-based typing. A freely available public database, intended as a resource for researchers studying the immune response to SARS-CoV-2, is where the repertoires were released. Points the paper makes about the study in general: How much clinical and demographic metadata was included differed by source and by participant, and the metadata was provided uncurated.

The junction carries 8 bases between V and J, which are trimmed by 3 bases and 2 bases respectively. From the cysteine up to the phenylalanine, the CDR3 has a length of 13 residues. Of all the DNA, just the CDR3 is kept, 39 bases in frame from base 1. Looking up the germline V gene (reference sequence) yields CDR1 WNHNN and CDR2 SYGVQD. TCRbeta CDR3 regions were amplified from genomic DNA by means of the immunoSEQ Assay, a bias-controlled multiplex PCR. For the original study's pipeline: Within the assay, amplification of reference gene primers was used to estimate how many nucleated cells each sample contained. To quantify the absolute abundance of each unique TCRbeta CDR3 rearrangement, sequence reads were collapsed and filtered. For each sample, productive Simpson clonality was calculated by taking the square root of Simpson's diversity index across productive rearrangements. The source is immuneACCESS, and TCRdb retained only in-frame sequences with V and J called. Part of the clones is not carried over; for the studies checked, unresolved V genes explain less than half of this, and the remainder is unexplained. V and J calls and clone size come straight from that table; D and trimming were deduced from the DNA. The table for this sample lists some 100,000 clones; over 70% of them were counted only once. The ten largest clones add up to 4% to 5.5% of the sample.

The sequenced sample consisted of peripheral blood. The receptor chain draws on TRBV10-1 and TRBJ2-7; perhaps TRBD1 is the D gene, with 5 bases matching. The origin of this receptor is a man aged 60 to 75 with acute or convalescent COVID-19. The CDR3 protein: CASSEQQAYEQYF. The DNA is TGCGCCAGCAGTGAACAACAGGCCTACGAGCAGTACTTC.